This T cell receptor beta chain was captured in a study of T-cell reconstitution after alpha-beta-depleted transplantation in children. General study results and limits: The study traced high day-60 TCRbeta diversity in some patients to surviving recipient T cells and thymic progenitors. Counts and diversity of T cells one year after transplant came mostly from newly produced T cells. Reports say that about two months after transplant, the alpha-beta T cells came out of several hundred graft clones that had expanded.

This CDR3 has 15 amino acids. Germline V gene lookup returns CDR1 KGHSH and CDR2 LQKENI. Trimming left V 5 bases short and J 0 bases short, with 10 bases between. This sample's TCRbeta library carried unique molecular identifier barcodes. TCRdb ran MiXCR on the PCR reads and lists one entry per CDR3 protein. Among fewer than 700,000 distinct CDR3 sequences listed, about 21% were seen once. To note about this clonotype: Its antigen remains unidentified.

This specimen consisted of PBMCs, mostly from graft donor cells, obtained 360 days after TCRalphabeta/CD19-depleted stem cell transplant. The chain joins TRBV18 to TRBJ2-2; D gene unclear. This sequence was found in a boy younger than two who had a stem cell transplant for acute myeloid leukemia, so the T cells may come from the graft donor. CDR3 nucleotide sequence: TGTGCCAGCTCAGCAACAACCTCGAACACCGGGGAGCTGTTTTTT. Protein product: CASSATTSNTGELFF.